This TCR beta chain was found in a study of cytomegalovirus exposure and HLA in healthy donors. Study-level findings and limits: Later genetic work tied a missense DCLRE1C variant to beta-chain V and J trimming.

For this clone: Antigen unknown.

Researchers ran the PCR with 60 Vbeta and 13 Jbeta primers. Clones were sequenced by immunoSEQ multiplex PCR, and TCRdb holds only the in-frame ones, with some missing. The table shows around 200,000 clones, with around 75% occurring only once. The CDR3 has 14 residues. Looked up from germline, CDR1 is MGHRA and CDR2 is YSYEKL. J lost 7 bases, V lost 0 bases, and 1 base had no gene match. What was sequenced was PBMCs. The J gene is TRBJ2-5, the V gene TRBV4-1; 11 nucleotides align to TRBD2. This sequence was found in a woman in her twenties or thirties in good health and CMV-seropositive. For the CDR3, the DNA is TGCGCCAGCAGCCAAGATAGCGGGAGGGGGACCCAGTACTTC. This gives the protein CASSQDSGRGTQYF.